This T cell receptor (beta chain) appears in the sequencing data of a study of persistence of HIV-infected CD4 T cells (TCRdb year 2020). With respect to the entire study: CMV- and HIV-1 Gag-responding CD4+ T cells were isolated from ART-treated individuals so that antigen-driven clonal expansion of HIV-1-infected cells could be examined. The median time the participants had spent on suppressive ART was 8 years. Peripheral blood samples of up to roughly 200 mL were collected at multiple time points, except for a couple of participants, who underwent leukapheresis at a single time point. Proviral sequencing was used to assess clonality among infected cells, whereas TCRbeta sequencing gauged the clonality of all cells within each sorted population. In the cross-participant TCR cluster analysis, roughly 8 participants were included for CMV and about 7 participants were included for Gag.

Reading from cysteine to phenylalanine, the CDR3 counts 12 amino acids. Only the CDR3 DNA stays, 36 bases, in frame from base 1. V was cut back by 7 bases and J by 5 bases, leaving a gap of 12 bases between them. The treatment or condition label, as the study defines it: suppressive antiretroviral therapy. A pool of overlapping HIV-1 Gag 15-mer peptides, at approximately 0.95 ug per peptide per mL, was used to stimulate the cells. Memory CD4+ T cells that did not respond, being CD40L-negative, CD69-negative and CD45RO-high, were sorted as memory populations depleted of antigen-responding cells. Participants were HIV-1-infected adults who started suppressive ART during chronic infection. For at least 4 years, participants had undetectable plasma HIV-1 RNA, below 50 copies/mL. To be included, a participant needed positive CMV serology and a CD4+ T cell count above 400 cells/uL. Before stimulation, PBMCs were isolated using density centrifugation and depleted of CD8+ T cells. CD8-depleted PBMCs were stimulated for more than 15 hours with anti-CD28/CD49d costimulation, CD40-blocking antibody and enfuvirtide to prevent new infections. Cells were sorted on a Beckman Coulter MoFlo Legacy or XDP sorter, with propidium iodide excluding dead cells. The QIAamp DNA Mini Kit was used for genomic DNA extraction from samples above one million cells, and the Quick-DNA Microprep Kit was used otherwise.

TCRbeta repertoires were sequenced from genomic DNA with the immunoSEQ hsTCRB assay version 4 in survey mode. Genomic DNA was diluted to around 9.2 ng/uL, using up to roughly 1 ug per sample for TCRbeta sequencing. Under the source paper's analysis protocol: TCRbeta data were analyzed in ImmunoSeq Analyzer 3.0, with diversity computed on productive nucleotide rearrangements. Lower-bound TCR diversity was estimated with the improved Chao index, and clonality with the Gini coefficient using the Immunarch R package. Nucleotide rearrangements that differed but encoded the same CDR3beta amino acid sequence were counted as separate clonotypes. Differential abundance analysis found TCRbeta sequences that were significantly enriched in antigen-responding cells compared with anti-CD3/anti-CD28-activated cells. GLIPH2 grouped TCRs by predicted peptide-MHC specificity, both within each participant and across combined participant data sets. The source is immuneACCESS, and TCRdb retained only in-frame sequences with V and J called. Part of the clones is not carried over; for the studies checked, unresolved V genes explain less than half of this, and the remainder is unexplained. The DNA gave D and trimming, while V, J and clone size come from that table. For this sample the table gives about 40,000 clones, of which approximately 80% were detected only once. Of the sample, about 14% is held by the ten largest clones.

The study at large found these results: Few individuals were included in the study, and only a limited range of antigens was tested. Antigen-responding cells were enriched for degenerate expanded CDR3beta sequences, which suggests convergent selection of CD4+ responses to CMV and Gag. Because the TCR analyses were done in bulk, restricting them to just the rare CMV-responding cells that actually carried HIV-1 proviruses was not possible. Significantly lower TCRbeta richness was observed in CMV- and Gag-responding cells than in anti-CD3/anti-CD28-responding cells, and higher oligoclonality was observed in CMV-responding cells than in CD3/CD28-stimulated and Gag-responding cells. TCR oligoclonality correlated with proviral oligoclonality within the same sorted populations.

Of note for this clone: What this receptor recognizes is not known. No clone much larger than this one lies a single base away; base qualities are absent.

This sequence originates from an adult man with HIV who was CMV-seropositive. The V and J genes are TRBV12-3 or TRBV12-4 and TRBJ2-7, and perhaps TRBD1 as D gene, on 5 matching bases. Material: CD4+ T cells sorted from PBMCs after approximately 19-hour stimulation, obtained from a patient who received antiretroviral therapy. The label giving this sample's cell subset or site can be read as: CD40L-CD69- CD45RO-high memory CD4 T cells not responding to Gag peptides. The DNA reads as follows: TGTGCCAGCACGGCAGGGAAGCACGAGCAGTACTTC. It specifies CASTAGKHEQYF.